These 13 T cell receptor beta chains originate from one sample sequenced in a study of shared clonotypes between healthy human individuals. Sequenced by immunoSEQ multiplex PCR; TCRdb stores in-frame clones only, minus some. The sample lists about 2.4 million clones, approximately 93% seen once, with 0.36% in the top ten. Sequencing used naive CD4+ T cells from PBMCs. Described subset: CD45RA+ positively selected. Every receptor here comes from a man between 18 and 35 years old in good health. Some clones in this sample may be carry-over from other donors' samples.

The V and J genes are TRBV7-8 and TRBJ2-4; a possible D gene is TRBD2 (5 bases). V was clipped by 4 bases and J by 7 bases, with 14 bases between them. Germline CDR1 is SGHVS and CDR2 is FQNEAQ. There are 14 residues in the CDR3. CDR3 loop: CASSSRGSGNIQYF. The CDR3 coding sequence is TGTGCCAGCAGCTCAAGAGGGTCGGGGAACATTCAGTACTTC.

The chain combines TRBV7-2 with TRBJ2-5; 8 bases map to TRBD2. The V segment lost 5 bases and the J segment 3 bases; nucleotides outside the gene matches: 8. CDR1 and CDR2 from the germline V gene are SGHTA and FQGNSA. The CDR3 is made up of 15 amino acids. The DNA for the CDR3 is TGTGCCAGCAGCCTAGGCTTTAGCGGGAAAGAGACCCAGTACTTC. Its translation is CASSLGFSGKETQYF.

V usage is TRBV9 and J usage is TRBJ2-3; D tentatively fits TRBD1 or TRBD2 (6 bases each). The germline V and J ends were trimmed by 6 bases and 12 bases, with 23 bases remaining between them. The germline V gene encodes CDR1 SGDLS and CDR2 YYNGEE. The CDR3 consists of 14 residues. The CDR3, as DNA: TGTGCCAGCACCAGGTCAGGGGAGGCCCCACGTCAGTATTTT. This encodes CASTRSGEAPRQYF.

As to this clone: This sample includes further DNA sequences coding for the same CDR3. This rearrangement joins TRBV5-1 to TRBJ2-2, with D perhaps TRBD1 or TRBD2 (5 bases each). Between the trimmed V and J ends, which lost 0 bases and 4 bases, there was a span of 10 bases. This CDR3 contains 15 residues. The germline gives CDR1 SGHRS, CDR2 YFSETQ. CDR3: CASSLVAGTTGELFF. The CDR3 DNA follows: TGCGCCAGCAGCTTGGTAGCAGGGACCACCGGGGAGCTGTTTTTT.

The CDR3 region has the DNA TGTGCCAGCAGTGGGACTAGCGGGAGTTCAGATACGCAGTATTTT. Translation gives CASSGTSGSSDTQYF. The chain carries TRBV6-4 and TRBJ2-3; TRBD2 matches at 13 bases. CDR3 length: 15 residues. The germline CDR1 and CDR2 sequences are MRHNA and SNTAGT. With V trimmed by 4 bases and J by 4 bases, 2 bases remained unmatched.

The chain joins TRBV11-2 to TRBJ1-6; unclear D gene. V shed 6 bases and J shed 10 bases, with 19 bases lying between them. Germline V gene data show CDR1 as SGHAT and CDR2 as FQNNGV. The CDR3 has 15 amino acids. The CDR3 spells CASRPREGLSSPLHF. The CDR3 DNA reads TGTGCCAGCAGACCAAGGGAGGGTTTGAGCTCACCCCTCCACTTT.

This chain's CDR3 is CATSGRTGRNTEAFF. CDR3 sequence (DNA): TGTGCCACCAGCGGAAGGACAGGGCGGAACACTGAAGCTTTCTTT. The chain joins TRBV15 to TRBJ1-1, with 8 bases lining up with TRBD1. From germline, CDR1 is LNHNV and CDR2 YYDKDF (reference sequence). This CDR3 comprises 15 residues. V was clipped by 5 bases and J by 1 base; unmatched bases: 6.

The chain has TRBV4-3 and TRBJ2-7; TRBD1 matches 8 bases. V dropped 0 bases and J dropped 4; count of bases not matched to a gene: 8. Germline V lookup: CDR1 LGHNA, CDR2 YSLEER. The CDR3 sequence is 16 residues long. The CDR3 coding sequence is TGCGCCAGCAGCCAAGATTCAGGGGGCTCTTCGTACGAGCAGTACTTC. This encodes CASSQDSGGSSYEQYF.

V usage is TRBV29-1 and J usage is TRBJ1-4; no clear D. Between the trimmed V and J ends, which lost 4 bases and 14 bases, there was a span of 20 bases. The CDR3 runs 13 residues. From germline, CDR1 is SQVTM and CDR2 ANQGSEA. The DNA of the CDR3 is TGCAGCGTTGGGGTCGGCGAAGTAGGGAGGCTGTTTTTT. This gives the protein CSVGVGEVGRLFF.

The chain links TRBV5-1 to TRBJ2-7; D is unclear. V was shortened by 0 bases and J by 0 bases, with 10 bases between the two germline ends. CDR1 and CDR2 (germline): SGHRS, YFSETQ. The CDR3 runs to 15 residues. The CDR3 DNA reads as TGCGCCAGCAGCTTGGACAGAAGAAACTCCTACGAGCAGTACTTC. This codes for CASSLDRRNSYEQYF.

The rearrangement joins TRBV28 to TRBJ2-7; D call uncertain. The CDR3 runs to 14 residues. Trimming pared 3 bases from V and 2 bases from J, leaving 11 bases between. Germline V lookup: CDR1 MDHEN, CDR2 SYDVKM. The CDR3 DNA reads TGTGCCAGCAGTTTCCCAGCACTGCCCTACGAGCAGTACTTC. Translation gives CASSFPALPYEQYF.

J is TRBJ2-7 and V is TRBV7-2; 8 bases map to TRBD2. Germline V gene data show CDR1 as SGHTA and CDR2 as FQGNSA. Trimming took 0 bases from V and 3 from J; bases not matched to a gene: 1. This CDR3 contains 14 residues. The CDR3 nucleotides read TGTGCCAGCAGCTTAGCTAGCGGGAACTACGAGCAGTACTTC. This codes for CASSLASGNYEQYF.

This clone was observed a few times. The chain has TRBV21-1 and TRBJ1-1. TRBV21-1 is a recognized pseudogene. The CDR3 sequence is 14 residues long. The CDR3 region is CASSPRMENTEAFF. The DNA for the CDR3 is TGTGCCAGCAGCCCCAGAATGGAGAACACTGAAGCTTTCTTT.